The 18 T cell receptor beta chains reported below all come from one sample, sequenced in a study of T cell responses to AZD1222 COVID-19 vaccine. Sequencing was performed with immunoSEQ multiplex PCR; in TCRdb, only in-frame clones are kept and a portion is missing. The repertoire consists of 100,000 to 150,000 clones, with around 84% occurring once and the leading ten covering around 27%. Sample: peripheral blood, taken 28 days after the second AZD1222 dose. The receptors shown here come from an adult who received the AZD1222 COVID-19 vaccine.

This chain links TRBV5-4 with TRBJ1-1; D might be TRBD1 (5 bases). CDR1 and CDR2 from the germline V gene are SGHNT and YYREEE (reference sequence). The length of the CDR3 is 14 residues. Trimming removed 0 bases from V and 3 bases from J, with 9 bases in between. The CDR3 loop reads CASSLVGQHTEAFF. The CDR3 DNA reads as TGTGCCAGCAGCTTGGTGGGGCAGCACACTGAAGCTTTCTTT.

The V and J genes are TRBV5-1 and TRBJ2-2; tentatively, D is TRBD1 (5 bases). Per the germline V gene, CDR1 is SGHRS and CDR2 is YFSETQ. V lost 0 bases, J lost 0 bases, and 15 bases lay in between. This CDR3 has 18 residues. This CDR3 is CASSLVAAGHPNTGELFF. Written as DNA, the CDR3 is TGCGCCAGCAGCTTGGTCGCGGCTGGACACCCGAACACCGGGGAGCTGTTTTTT.

The chain has TRBV28 and TRBJ1-2; D is perhaps TRBD1 (6 bases). The V gene's germline CDR1 is MDHEN and CDR2 SYDVKM. The CDR3 has 13 amino acids. V lost 6 bases, J lost 5 bases, and 13 bases lay in between. The CDR3 protein is CASRQQGPYGYTF. The CDR3 coding sequence is TGTGCCAGCAGGCAACAGGGTCCTTATGGCTACACCTTC.

J is TRBJ1-6 and V is TRBV3-1 (or the pseudogene TRBV3-2); 11 nucleotides match TRBD1. The germline CDR1 and CDR2 sequences are LGHDT and YNNKEL (reference sequence). V dropped 3 bases and J dropped 9; count of bases not matched to a gene: 1. The CDR3 covers 14 residues. This CDR3 is CASSQGQGGSPLHF. Written as DNA, the CDR3 is TGTGCCAGCAGCCAGGGACAGGGGGGTTCACCCCTCCACTTT.

This sequence joins TRBV15 and TRBJ1-4; D is undetermined. V dropped 1 base and J dropped 6 bases, with 15 bases sitting between them. The CDR3 consists of 16 residues. CDR1 and CDR2 (germline): LNHNV, YYDKDF (reference sequence). Here the CDR3 reads CATSRAYPASDEKLFF. The DNA for the CDR3 is TGTGCCACCAGCAGAGCTTACCCAGCGTCAGATGAAAAACTGTTTTTT.

The J gene is TRBJ2-3, the V gene TRBV5-1, with 8 positions matching TRBD2. Unmatched junction bases numbered 11, after V lost 4 bases and J lost 4 bases. Germline assignment: CDR1 SGHRS and CDR2 YFSETQ. This CDR3 has 16 amino acids. This CDR3 is CASSPGLASRADTQYF. The DNA of the CDR3 is TGCGCCAGCAGCCCCGGACTAGCCTCGAGGGCAGATACGCAGTATTTT.

This chain connects TRBV6-5 to TRBJ1-6, with D hard to call. The V gene's germline CDR1 is MNHEY and CDR2 SVGAGI. Trimming removed 3 bases from V and 4 bases from J, with 13 bases in between. CDR3 length: 16 residues. The CDR3 spells CASSYGRSSYNSPLHF. As DNA, the CDR3 is TGTGCCAGCAGTTATGGAAGGAGCTCTTATAATTCACCCCTCCACTTT.

V is TRBV4-3 and J is TRBJ2-3, with D perhaps TRBD1 or TRBD2 (5 bases each). Trimming took off 1 base at V and 1 base at J, with 9 bases between the two ends. The CDR3 runs 15 residues. Germline CDR1 and CDR2: LGHNA and YSLEER. The CDR3 DNA is TGCGCCAGCAGCCAAGGTCGGGGCCGCACAGATACGCAGTATTTT. Translation gives CASSQGRGRTDTQYF.

The J gene is TRBJ2-5, the V gene TRBV9; 9 nucleotides match TRBD1. Losses at the gene ends were 7 bases for V and 3 bases for J; bases not matched to a gene: 13. Germline V gene sequence: CDR1 SGDLS, CDR2 YYNGEE. This CDR3 contains 16 residues. In nucleotides, the CDR3 is TGTGCCAGCTCTAAAGGGGTGGGACAGGGCAAAGAGACCCAGTACTTC. Translation: CASSKGVGQGKETQYF.

The V call is TRBV27, the J call TRBJ2-3; 8 bases line up with TRBD2. Germline V lookup: CDR1 MNHEY, CDR2 SMNVEV (reference sequence). V lost 5 bases and J lost 2; bases outside the gene matches: 9. The CDR3 loop spans 16 amino acids. The CDR3 loop reads CASSLRGVISTDTQYF. The CDR3 DNA reads as TGTGCCAGCAGTCTGCGGGGGGTGATCTCCACAGATACGCAGTATTTT.

The rearrangement joins TRBV28 to TRBJ2-2; 9 nucleotides line up with TRBD1. V shed 1 base, J shed 0 bases, and the junction held 3 bases outside the gene matches. CDR1 is MDHEN, CDR2 SYDVKM, per germline. The CDR3 runs 17 residues. The chain's CDR3 is CASSLLDRGSNTGELFF. The CDR3 coding sequence is TGTGCCAGCAGTTTATTGGACAGGGGATCGAACACCGGGGAGCTGTTTTTT.

Remarks on this clone: The identical CDR3 is also encoded by other nucleotide sequences in the sample. CDR3 amino acids: CASSVSQGNSPLHF. CDR3 DNA: TGTGCCAGCAGCGTCTCGCAGGGTAATTCACCCCTCCACTTT. This sequence joins TRBV9 and TRBJ1-6, with a possible D match to TRBD1 (5 bases). From germline, CDR1 is SGDLS and CDR2 YYNGEE. Trimming removed 2 bases from V and 6 bases from J, with 9 bases in between. The CDR3 has 14 amino acids.

The J gene is TRBJ2-7, the V gene TRBV30, with D hard to call. Germline V gene sequence: CDR1 GTSNPN, CDR2 SVGIG (reference sequence). The V gene lost 0 bases and the J gene lost 1 base, with 10 bases spanning the gap. The length of the CDR3 is 14 residues. CDR3 loop: CAWSVQIGSYEQYF. The CDR3 nucleotides are TGTGCCTGGAGTGTCCAAATTGGGTCCTACGAGCAGTACTTC.

The chain uses TRBV5-4 and TRBJ2-2; 8 positions agree with TRBD1. There are 16 residues in the CDR3. V lost 4 bases to trimming and J lost 4 bases; unmatched junction nucleotides: 9. Germline CDR1 is SGHNT and CDR2 is YYREEE (reference sequence). The CDR3 is CASSPQTGAVTGELFF. CDR3 nucleotide sequence: TGTGCCAGCAGCCCACAGACAGGGGCCGTCACCGGGGAGCTGTTTTTT.

The chain employs TRBV19 and TRBJ1-2; perhaps TRBD1 as D (5 bases). The CDR3 contains 15 residues. V shed 1 base and J shed 3 bases, with 12 bases lying between them. The germline V gene has CDR1 LNHDA and CDR2 SQIVND (reference sequence). The chain's CDR3 is CASSIARDRDYGYTF. The CDR3 DNA sequence: TGTGCCAGTAGTATAGCGAGGGACCGGGACTATGGCTACACCTTC. The full variable domain, completed using reference TRBV19 and TRBJ1-2, is DGGITQSPKYLFRKEGQNVTLSCEQNLNHDAMYWYRQDPGQGLRLIYYSQIVNDFQKGDIAEGYSVSREKKESFPLTVTSAQKNPTAFYLCASSIARDRDYGYTFGSGTRLTVV.

This sequence joins TRBV12-3 or TRBV12-4 and TRBJ2-4, with D tentatively TRBD1 (5 bases). With 6 bases removed from V and 8 bases from J, the gap between germline ends came to 8 bases. The CDR3 contains 11 residues. This CDR3 is CASSPRDIQYF. The DNA of the CDR3 is TGTGCCAGCAGCCCCAGGGACATTCAGTACTTC.

The chain has TRBV3-1 (or the pseudogene TRBV3-2) and TRBJ2-7; D call uncertain. This CDR3 region has 13 residues. Germline V gene data show CDR1 as LGHDT and CDR2 as YNNKEL (reference sequence). V gave up 3 bases and J gave up 2 bases, with 8 bases separating them. In DNA form, the CDR3 reads TGTGCCAGCAGCCACCAGACCCCCTACGAGCAGTACTTC. Amino acid sequence: CASSHQTPYEQYF.

V is TRBV11-2 and J is TRBJ1-5, with D maybe TRBD1 (6 bases). CDR1 is SGHAT and CDR2 is FQNNGV in the germline V gene. This CDR3 spans 15 amino acids. V was clipped by 5 bases and J by 3 bases, with 14 bases between them. The CDR3 coding sequence is TGTGCCAGCAGCCGCTGGGGGGGCGTCAATCAGCCCCAGCATTTT. Translated, it gives CASSRWGGVNQPQHF.